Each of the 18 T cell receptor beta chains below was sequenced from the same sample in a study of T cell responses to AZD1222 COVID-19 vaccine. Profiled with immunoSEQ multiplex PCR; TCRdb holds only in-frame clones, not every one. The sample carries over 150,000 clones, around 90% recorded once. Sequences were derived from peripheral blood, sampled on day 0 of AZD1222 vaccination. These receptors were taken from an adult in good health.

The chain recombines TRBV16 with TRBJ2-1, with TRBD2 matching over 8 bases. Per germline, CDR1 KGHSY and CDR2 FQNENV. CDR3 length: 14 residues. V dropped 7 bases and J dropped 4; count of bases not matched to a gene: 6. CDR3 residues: CASTGLAAYNEQFF. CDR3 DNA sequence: TGTGCCAGCACCGGACTAGCTGCATACAATGAGCAGTTCTTC.

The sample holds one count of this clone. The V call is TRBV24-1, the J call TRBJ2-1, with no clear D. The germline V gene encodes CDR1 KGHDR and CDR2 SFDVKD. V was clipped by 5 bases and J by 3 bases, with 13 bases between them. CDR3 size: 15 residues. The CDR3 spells CATSAGVGFYNEQFF. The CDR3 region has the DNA TGTGCCACCAGTGCGGGTGTCGGCTTCTACAATGAGCAGTTCTTC.

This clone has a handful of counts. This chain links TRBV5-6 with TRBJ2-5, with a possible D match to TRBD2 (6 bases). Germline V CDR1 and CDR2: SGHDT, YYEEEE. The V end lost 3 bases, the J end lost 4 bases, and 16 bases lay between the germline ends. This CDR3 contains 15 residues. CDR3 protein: CASSSVGDGRETQYF. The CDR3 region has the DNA TGTGCCAGCAGCTCCGTAGGGGACGGGAGAGAGACCCAGTACTTC.

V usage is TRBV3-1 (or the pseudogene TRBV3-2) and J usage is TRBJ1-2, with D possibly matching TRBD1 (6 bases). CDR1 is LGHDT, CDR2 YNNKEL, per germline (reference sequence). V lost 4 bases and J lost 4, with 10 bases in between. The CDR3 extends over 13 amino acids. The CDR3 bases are TGTGCCAGCAGCCCCCAGGGGTTCTATGGCTACACCTTC. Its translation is CASSPQGFYGYTF.

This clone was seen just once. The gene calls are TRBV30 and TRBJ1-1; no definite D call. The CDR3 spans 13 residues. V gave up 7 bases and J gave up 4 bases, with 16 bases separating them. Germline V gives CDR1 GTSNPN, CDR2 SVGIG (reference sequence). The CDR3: CAYRRTHGTEAFF. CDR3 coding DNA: TGTGCCTACCGGAGGACGCACGGCACTGAAGCTTTCTTT. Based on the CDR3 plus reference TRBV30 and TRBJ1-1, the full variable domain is SQTIHQWPATLVQPVGSPLSLECTVEGTSNPNLYWYRQAAGRGLQLLFYSVGIGQISSEVPQNLSASRPQDRQFILSSKKLLLSDSGFYLCAYRRTHGTEAFFGQGTRLTVV.

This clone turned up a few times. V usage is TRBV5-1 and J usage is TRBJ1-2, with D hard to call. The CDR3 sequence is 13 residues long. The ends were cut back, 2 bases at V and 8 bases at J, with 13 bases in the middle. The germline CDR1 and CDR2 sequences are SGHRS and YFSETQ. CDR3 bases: TGCGCCAGCAGCTTCGGGTCACCCGACGGCTACACCTTC. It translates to CASSFGSPDGYTF.

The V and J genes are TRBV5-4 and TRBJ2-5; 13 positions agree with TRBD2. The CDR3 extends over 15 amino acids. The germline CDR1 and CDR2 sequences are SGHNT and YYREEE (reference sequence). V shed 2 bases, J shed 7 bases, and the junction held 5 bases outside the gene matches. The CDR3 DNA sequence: TGTGCCAGCAGCTTCGGGACTAGCGGGATCGGGACCCAGTACTTC. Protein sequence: CASSFGTSGIGTQYF.

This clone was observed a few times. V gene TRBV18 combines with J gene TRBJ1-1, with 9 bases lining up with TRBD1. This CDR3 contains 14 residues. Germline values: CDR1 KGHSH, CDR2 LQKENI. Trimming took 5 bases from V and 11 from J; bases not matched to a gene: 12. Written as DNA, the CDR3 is TGTGCCAGCTCATCGCAATTGGACAGGGGTGAGGCTTTCTTT. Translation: CASSSQLDRGEAFF.

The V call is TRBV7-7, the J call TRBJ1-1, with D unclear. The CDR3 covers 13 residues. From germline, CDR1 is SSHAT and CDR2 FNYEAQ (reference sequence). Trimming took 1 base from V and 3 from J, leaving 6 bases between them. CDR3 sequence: CASSLVQYTEAFF. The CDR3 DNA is TGTGCCAGCAGCTTAGTACAATACACTGAAGCTTTCTTT. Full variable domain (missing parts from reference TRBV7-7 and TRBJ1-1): GAGVSQSPRYKVTKRGQDVTLRCDPISSHATLYWYQQALGQGPEFLTYFNYEAQPDKSGLPSDRFSAERPEGSISTLTIQRTEQRDSAMYRCASSLVQYTEAFFGQGTRLTVV.

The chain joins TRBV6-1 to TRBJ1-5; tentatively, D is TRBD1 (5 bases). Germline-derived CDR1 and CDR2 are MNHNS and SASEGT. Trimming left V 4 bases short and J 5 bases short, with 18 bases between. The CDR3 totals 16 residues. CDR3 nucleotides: TGTGCCAGCAGTGTCAACCCCACGGGGGGTGATCAGCCCCAGCATTTT. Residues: CASSVNPTGGDQPQHF.

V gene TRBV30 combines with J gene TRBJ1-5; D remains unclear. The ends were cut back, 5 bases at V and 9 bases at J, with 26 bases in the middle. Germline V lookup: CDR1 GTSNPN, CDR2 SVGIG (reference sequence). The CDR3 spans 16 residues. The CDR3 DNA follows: TGTGCCTGGTCCGGGCCATACCTGACTTCCTACCGGCCCCAGCATTTT. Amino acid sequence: CAWSGPYLTSYRPQHF.

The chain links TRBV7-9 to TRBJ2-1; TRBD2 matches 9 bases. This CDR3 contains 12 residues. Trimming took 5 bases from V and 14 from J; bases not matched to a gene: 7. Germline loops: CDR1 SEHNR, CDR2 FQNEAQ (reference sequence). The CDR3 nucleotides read TGTGCCAGCAGCCCGGGCGGGGGGGTGGAGTTCTTC. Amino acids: CASSPGGGVEFF.

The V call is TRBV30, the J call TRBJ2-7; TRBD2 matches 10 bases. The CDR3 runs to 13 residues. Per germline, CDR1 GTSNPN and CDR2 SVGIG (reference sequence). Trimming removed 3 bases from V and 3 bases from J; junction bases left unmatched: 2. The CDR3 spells CAWRTSGLYEQYF. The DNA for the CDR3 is TGTGCCTGGAGGACTAGCGGGCTCTACGAGCAGTACTTC.

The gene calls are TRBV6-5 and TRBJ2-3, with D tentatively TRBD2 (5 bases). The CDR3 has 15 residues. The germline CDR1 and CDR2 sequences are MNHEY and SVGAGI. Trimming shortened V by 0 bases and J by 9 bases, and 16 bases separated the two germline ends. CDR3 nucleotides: TGTGCCAGCAGTTACTCGACGGGAAGACCTGGGACGCAGTATTTT. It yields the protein CASSYSTGRPGTQYF.

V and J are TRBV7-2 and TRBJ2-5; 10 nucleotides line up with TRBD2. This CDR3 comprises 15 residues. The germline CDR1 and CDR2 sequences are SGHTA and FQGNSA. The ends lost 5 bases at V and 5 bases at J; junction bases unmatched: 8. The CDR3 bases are TGTGCCAGCAGCGGACGGACTAGCGGAGGCGAGACCCAGTACTTC. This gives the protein CASSGRTSGGETQYF.

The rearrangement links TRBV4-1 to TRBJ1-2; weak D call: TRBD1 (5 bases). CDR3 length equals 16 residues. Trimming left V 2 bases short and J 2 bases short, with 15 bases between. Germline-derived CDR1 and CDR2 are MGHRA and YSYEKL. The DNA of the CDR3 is TGCGCCAGCAGCCAAAAGGGCGGGGGGACCAACTATGGCTACACCTTC. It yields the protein CASSQKGGGTNYGYTF.

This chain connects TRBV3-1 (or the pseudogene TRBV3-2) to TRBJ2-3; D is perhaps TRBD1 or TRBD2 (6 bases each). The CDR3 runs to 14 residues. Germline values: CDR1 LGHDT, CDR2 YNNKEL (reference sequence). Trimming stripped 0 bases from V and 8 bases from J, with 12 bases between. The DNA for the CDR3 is TGTGCCAGCAGCCAAGATGGGGGGCGGGTTACGCAGTATTTT. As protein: CASSQDGGRVTQYF.

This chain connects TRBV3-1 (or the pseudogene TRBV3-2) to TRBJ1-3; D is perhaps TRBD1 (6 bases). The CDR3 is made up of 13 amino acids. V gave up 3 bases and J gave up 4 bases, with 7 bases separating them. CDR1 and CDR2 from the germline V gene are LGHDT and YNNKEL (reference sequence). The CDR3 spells CASSQGAGNTIYF. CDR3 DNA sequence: TGTGCCAGCAGCCAGGGGGCAGGAAACACCATATATTTT.